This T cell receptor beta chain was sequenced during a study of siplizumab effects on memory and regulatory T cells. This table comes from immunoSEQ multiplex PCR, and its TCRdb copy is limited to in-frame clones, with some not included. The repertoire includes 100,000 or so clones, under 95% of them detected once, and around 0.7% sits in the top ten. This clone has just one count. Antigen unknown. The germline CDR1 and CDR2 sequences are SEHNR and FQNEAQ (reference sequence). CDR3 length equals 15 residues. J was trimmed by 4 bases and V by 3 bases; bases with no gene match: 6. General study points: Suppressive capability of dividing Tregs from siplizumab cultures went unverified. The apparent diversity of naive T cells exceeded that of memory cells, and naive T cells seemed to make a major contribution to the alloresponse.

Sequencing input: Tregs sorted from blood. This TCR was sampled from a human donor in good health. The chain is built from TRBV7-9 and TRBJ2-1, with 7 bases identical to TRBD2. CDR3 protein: CASSLGLLLYNEQFF. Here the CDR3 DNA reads TGTGCCAGCAGCTTGGGACTACTGCTATACAATGAGCAGTTCTTC.